The 30 T cell receptor beta chains below come from one sample, sequenced in a study of blood T cell repertoires in COVID-19. Method: immunoSEQ multiplex PCR; TCRdb's copy keeps in-frame clones and lacks some. The table shows fewer than 350,000 clones, with approximately 89% occurring only once. The sample was peripheral blood. The receptors derive from a man in his forties or fifties with active or convalescent COVID-19.

This chain links TRBV18 with TRBJ1-3, with no clear D. This CDR3 has 13 amino acids. Trimming took 2 bases from V and 4 from J, leaving 6 bases between them. Germline CDR1 is KGHSH and CDR2 is LQKENI. Here the CDR3 DNA reads TGTGCCAGCTCACCAGTCCGGGGAAACACCATATATTTT. Its translation: CASSPVRGNTIYF.

The chain employs TRBV7-9 and TRBJ2-5; TRBD1 aligns across 8 bases. J was trimmed by 5 bases and V by 3 bases; bases with no gene match: 11. The CDR3 is made up of 16 amino acids. Per the germline V gene, CDR1 is SEHNR and CDR2 is FQNEAQ (reference sequence). This chain's CDR3 is CASSFVLGQGGETQYF. The DNA of the CDR3 is TGTGCCAGCAGCTTCGTCCTAGGACAGGGCGGGGAGACCCAGTACTTC.

This chain links TRBV12-5 with TRBJ1-3; 7 nucleotides agree with TRBD1. Germline trimming cut 6 bases from V and 8 bases from J; bases unmatched to any gene: 10. The CDR3 runs to 14 residues. CDR1 and CDR2 from the germline V gene are LGHNT and FRNRAP. CDR3 sequence reads: CASGPGGGWDTIYF. DNA of the CDR3: TGTGCTAGTGGCCCTGGAGGGGGCTGGGACACCATATATTTT.

CDR3 loop: CASTQGYEQYF. The CDR3 region has the DNA TGCGCCAGCACACAGGGTTACGAGCAGTACTTC. The chain combines TRBV5-1 with TRBJ2-7; D might be TRBD1 (6 bases). Germline V gene lookup returns CDR1 SGHRS and CDR2 YFSETQ. The length of the CDR3 is 11 residues. V was shortened by 6 bases and J by 4 bases, with 8 bases between the two germline ends. The full variable domain, rest sourced from reference TRBV5-1 and TRBJ2-7, is KAGVTQTPRYLIKTRGQQVTLSCSPISGHRSVSWYQQTPGQGLQFLFEYFSETQRNKGNFPGRFSGRQFSNSRSEMNVSTLELGDSALYLCASTQGYEQYFGPGTRLTVT.

This clone has just one count. This rearrangement joins TRBV6-5 to TRBJ1-5; no reliable D call. The CDR3 contains 15 residues. Trimming shortened V by 6 bases and J by 2 bases, and 14 bases separated the two germline ends. CDR1 is MNHEY and CDR2 is SVGAGI in the germline V gene. The CDR3 bases are TGTGCCAGCAGCCTTGAGGGCCGTGGCAATCAGCCCCAGCATTTT. Translated, it gives CASSLEGRGNQPQHF.

V and J are TRBV5-1 and TRBJ2-1, with D perhaps TRBD1 (6 bases). Deletions cut 0 bases from V and 7 bases from J, with 11 bases between. The CDR3 loop spans 14 amino acids. Germline-derived CDR1 and CDR2 are SGHRS and YFSETQ. The CDR3 nucleotides are TGCGCCAGCAGCTTGGGGGACACCGAGAATGAGCAGTTCTTC. This sequence encodes CASSLGDTENEQFF.

In DNA, the CDR3 is TGTGCCACCAGTGAAATAGCGGGAGCCTCAGATACGCAGTATTTT. Amino acids: CATSEIAGASDTQYF. The J gene is TRBJ2-3, the V gene TRBV24-1; 9 bases are a match to TRBD2. Germline assignment: CDR1 KGHDR and CDR2 SFDVKD. The CDR3 runs 15 residues. The V and J ends lost 4 bases and 4 bases, in that order; junction bases with no gene match: 5.

The rearrangement links TRBV5-6 to TRBJ1-4, with TRBD1 matching 9 bases. Germline values: CDR1 SGHDT, CDR2 YYEEEE. V gave up 3 bases and J gave up 4 bases; unmatched junction bases: 10. The CDR3 is 17 residues long. In DNA form, the CDR3 reads TGTGCCAGCAGCTCCGTCCCGGGACAGGGACTTAATGAAAAACTGTTTTTT. Amino acids: CASSSVPGQGLNEKLFF.

Note on this clone: This same CDR3 is encoded by further DNA sequences in the sample. This chain uses TRBV4-2 with TRBJ2-5; 7 bases agree with TRBD2. V trimming: 4 bases; J trimming: 2 bases; junction bases outside the gene matches: 4. Germline loops: CDR1 LGHNA, CDR2 YNFKEQ. The length of the CDR3 is 14 residues. CDR3: CASSPAGRQETQYF. The CDR3 bases are TGTGCCAGCAGCCCAGCGGGAAGGCAAGAGACCCAGTACTTC.

This sequence joins TRBV15 and TRBJ1-6, with 8 bases aligning to TRBD1. This CDR3 spans 18 amino acids. V was clipped by 0 bases and J by 0 bases; unmatched bases: 4. CDR1 LNHNV and CDR2 YYDKDF come from the germline V gene (reference sequence). Here the CDR3 DNA reads TGTGCCACCAGCAGAGATCAGGGGGCGAGCTCCTATAATTCACCCCTCCACTTT. It encodes CATSRDQGASSYNSPLHF.

The genes are TRBV6-5 and TRBJ2-7; 8 bases map to TRBD1. The CDR3 runs 15 residues. The V gene's germline CDR1 is MNHEY and CDR2 SVGAGI. Losses at the gene ends were 0 bases for V and 5 bases for J; bases not matched to a gene: 6. The CDR3 reads CASSYSGQGAHEQYF. CDR3 DNA sequence: TGTGCCAGCAGTTACTCAGGGCAGGGGGCCCACGAGCAGTACTTC.

The chain couples TRBV5-1 to TRBJ2-5, with 8 bases that match TRBD1. This CDR3 spans 15 amino acids. The junction had 6 bases not matched to a gene; V was cut back by 4 bases and J by 1 base. Germline CDR1 SGHRS, CDR2 YFSETQ. The CDR3 loop reads CASSRDGTGQETQYF. The DNA for the CDR3 is TGCGCCAGCAGCCGGGATGGGACAGGCCAAGAGACCCAGTACTTC.

This clone came up once. The chain combines TRBV6-4 with TRBJ1-4; a weak D match, TRBD1 (5 bases). This CDR3 is built from 19 residues. From germline, CDR1 is MRHNA and CDR2 SNTAGT. Deletions cut 11 bases from V and 0 bases from J, with 28 bases between. The CDR3 bases are TGTGCCCCCTTTATAGATCCGGGACTCCAGGACCCAACTAATGAAAAACTGTTTTTT. Its translation is CAPFIDPGLQDPTNEKLFF.

The V and J genes are TRBV7-9 and TRBJ2-5, with D tentatively TRBD2 (8 bases). The CDR3 totals 15 residues. Trimming pared 5 bases from V and 3 bases from J, leaving 16 bases between. Looked up from germline, CDR1 is SEHNR and CDR2 is FQNEAQ (reference sequence). The CDR3 sequence is CASSPGGDRKETQYF. CDR3 DNA sequence: TGTGCCAGCAGCCCCGGGGGGGACAGAAAAGAGACCCAGTACTTC. The full variable domain, with the rest looked up from reference TRBV7-9 and TRBJ2-5, is DTGVSQNPRHKITKRGQNVTFRCDPISEHNRLYWYRQTLGQGPEFLTYFQNEAQLEKSRLLSDRFSAERPKGSFSTLEIQRTEQGDSAMYLCASSPGGDRKETQYFGPGTRLLVL.

With regard to this clone: Other DNA sequences in this specimen translate into the identical CDR3. The chain recombines TRBV2 with TRBJ1-2, with D possibly TRBD1 on 5 matching bases. The CDR3 covers 14 residues. The V and J ends lost 0 bases and 2 bases respectively, with 7 bases between them. Germline loops: CDR1 SNHLY, CDR2 FYNNEI. CDR3 sequence reads: CASSEAGQNYGYTF. The CDR3 DNA is TGTGCCAGCAGTGAAGCGGGGCAGAACTATGGCTACACCTTC.

A few counts support this clone. This chain links TRBV6-5 with TRBJ2-7; TRBD1 matches 11 bases. Germline CDR1 is MNHEY and CDR2 is SVGAGI. This CDR3 region has 14 residues. J gave up 4 bases and V 2 bases, and 1 base lay outside the gene matches. CDR3 loop: CASSYGTGGYEQYF. CDR3 coding DNA: TGTGCCAGCAGTTACGGGACAGGGGGTTACGAGCAGTACTTC.

This clone was observed a single time. The gene calls are TRBV18 and TRBJ1-1, with D possibly TRBD1 on 6 matching bases. CDR1 is KGHSH, CDR2 LQKENI, per germline. V lost 3 bases, J lost 0 bases, and 14 bases lay in between. The length of the CDR3 is 16 residues. CDR3 region: CASSPAPDSMNTEAFF. The DNA of the CDR3 is TGTGCCAGCTCACCGGCCCCGGACAGCATGAACACTGAAGCTTTCTTT.

This clone was recorded a few times. The chain uses TRBV9 and TRBJ1-2; no clear D. Trimming took 3 bases from V and 4 from J, leaving 19 bases between them. The CDR3 loop spans 16 amino acids. Germline V gene data show CDR1 as SGDLS and CDR2 as YYNGEE. The CDR3 sequence: CASSAAAFGVSYGYTF. DNA of the CDR3: TGTGCCAGCAGCGCTGCGGCGTTCGGGGTCTCCTATGGCTACACCTTC.

The rearrangement joins TRBV11-3 to TRBJ1-1, with unresolved D. Trimming pared 0 bases from V and 3 bases from J, leaving 5 bases between. The CDR3 consists of 13 residues. Germline V gene sequence: CDR1 SGHNT, CDR2 YENEEA. The CDR3 region has the DNA TGTGCCAGCAGCTTAGATTCTTACACTGAAGCTTTCTTT. This gives the protein CASSLDSYTEAFF.

In DNA form, the CDR3 reads TGTGCCAGCAGTCAACTGAGGGTAACCGGGACACTTCCCCACATTCAGTACTTC. This encodes CASSQLRVTGTLPHIQYF. V and J are TRBV27 and TRBJ2-4, with TRBD1 as a possible D gene (6 bases). Germline CDR1 MNHEY, CDR2 SMNVEV (reference sequence). The CDR3 covers 18 residues. With 5 bases removed from V and 8 bases from J, the gap between germline ends came to 28 bases.

The CDR3 sequence is CASSYLPPMTGYNNEQFF. In nucleotides, the CDR3 is TGCGCCAGCAGCTACCTCCCGCCTATGACAGGCTATAACAATGAGCAGTTCTTC. The rearrangement joins TRBV5-1 to TRBJ2-1, with D maybe TRBD1 (6 bases). Trimming stripped 3 bases from V and 5 bases from J, with 24 bases between. The germline gives CDR1 SGHRS, CDR2 YFSETQ. CDR3 length: 18 residues.

The gene calls are TRBV5-1 and TRBJ2-5; 11 nucleotides line up with TRBD2. The germline CDR1 and CDR2 sequences are SGHRS and YFSETQ. Germline trimming cut 4 bases from V and 2 bases from J; bases unmatched to any gene: 4. The CDR3 spans 15 residues. DNA of the CDR3: TGCGCCAGCAGCAAGGGACTAGCGGCTCAAGAGACCCAGTACTTC. It specifies CASSKGLAAQETQYF.

V and J are TRBV28 and TRBJ2-7, with no clear D. Trimming took off 7 bases at V and 5 bases at J, with 21 bases between the two ends. CDR1 and CDR2 (germline): MDHEN, SYDVKM. The CDR3 spans 15 residues. The CDR3 DNA sequence: TGTGCCAGCAACGGGTTTTTTCAAGATCCAGACGAGCAGTACTTC. Protein product: CASNGFFQDPDEQYF.

The V call is TRBV7-2, the J call TRBJ1-4, with a possible D match to TRBD1 (5 bases). The CDR3 is 16 residues long. Trimming pared 6 bases from V and 3 bases from J, leaving 17 bases between. In germline, CDR1 is SGHTA, CDR2 FQGNSA. CDR3 loop: CASSSSRGAPNEKLFF. CDR3 DNA: TGTGCCAGCAGTTCGTCCCGCGGGGCCCCTAATGAAAAACTGTTTTTT.

The rearrangement uses TRBV5-6 and TRBJ2-7; D is undetermined. Trimming shortened V by 3 bases and J by 0 bases, and 7 bases separated the two germline ends. In germline, CDR1 is SGHDT, CDR2 YYEEEE. The CDR3 contains 13 residues. The CDR3 sequence: CASSWANSYEQYF. The CDR3 bases are TGTGCCAGCAGCTGGGCCAACTCCTACGAGCAGTACTTC.

The rearrangement joins TRBV27 to TRBJ2-6; D is unresolved. This CDR3 has 15 residues. The germline gives CDR1 MNHEY, CDR2 SMNVEV (reference sequence). V lost 5 bases, J lost 2 bases, and 10 bases lay in between. The CDR3 nucleotides are TGTGCCAGCAGTCTAAATCCCGCTGGGGCCAACGTCCTGACTTTC. Its protein product is CASSLNPAGANVLTF.

Comment on this clone: The identical CDR3 is also encoded by other nucleotide sequences in the sample. The chain has TRBV19 and TRBJ1-5; 7 bases agree with TRBD1. With 5 bases clipped from V and 7 bases from J, the junction kept 8 bases outside the gene matches. CDR3 size: 14 residues. CDR1 and CDR2 from the germline V gene are LNHDA and SQIVND (reference sequence). CDR3 residues: CASSSRGGGQPQHF. In DNA, the CDR3 is TGTGCCAGTAGTTCTCGAGGGGGCGGACAGCCCCAGCATTTT.

The gene calls are TRBV5-1 and TRBJ1-6, with D uncertain. The CDR3 extends over 12 amino acids. Germline V gene lookup returns CDR1 SGHRS and CDR2 YFSETQ. V shed 6 bases and J shed 7 bases, with 8 bases lying between them. The DNA of the CDR3 is TGCGCCAGCAAAGAGGAGAATTCACCCCTCCACTTT. It encodes CASKEENSPLHF.

The chain combines TRBV7-2 with TRBJ2-1, with D tentatively TRBD2 (6 bases). Germline V gene sequence: CDR1 SGHTA, CDR2 FQGNSA. Trimming removed 2 bases at V and 2 bases at J, with 10 bases between. The CDR3 spans 15 residues. The CDR3 DNA follows: TGTGCCAGCAGCTTACTGGCGGGGACCTACAATGAGCAGTTCTTC. This encodes CASSLLAGTYNEQFF.

The table lists this clone with a count of one. The chain carries TRBV21-1 and TRBJ2-1; the table's TRBD1 call for D was not verified on the DNA. TRBV21-1 corresponds to a pseudogene. CDR3 size: 15 residues. CDR3 amino acids: CASSRRQNSYNEQFF. CDR3 bases: TGTGCCAGCAGCAGAAGACAGAACTCCTACAATGAGCAGTTCTTC.